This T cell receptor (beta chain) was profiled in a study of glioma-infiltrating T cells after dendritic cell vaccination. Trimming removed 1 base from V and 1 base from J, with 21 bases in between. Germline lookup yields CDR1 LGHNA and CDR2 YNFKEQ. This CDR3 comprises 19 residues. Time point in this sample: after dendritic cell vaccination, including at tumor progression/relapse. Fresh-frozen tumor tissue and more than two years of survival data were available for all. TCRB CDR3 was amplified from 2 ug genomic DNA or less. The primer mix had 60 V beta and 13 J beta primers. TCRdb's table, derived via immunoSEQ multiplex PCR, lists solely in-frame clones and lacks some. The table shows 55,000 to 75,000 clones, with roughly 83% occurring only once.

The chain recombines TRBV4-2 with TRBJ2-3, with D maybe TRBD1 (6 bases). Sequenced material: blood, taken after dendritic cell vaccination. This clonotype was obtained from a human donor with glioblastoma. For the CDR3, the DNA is TGTGCCAGCAGCCAAGGTTTCTGGCAGGGGAGTGGAGGCACAGATACGCAGTATTTT. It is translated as CASSQGFWQGSGGTDTQYF.